This TCR beta chain was recorded in a study of blood T cell repertoires in COVID-19. Assay used: immunoSEQ multiplex PCR; TCRdb lists only in-frame clones, some missing. Counted here are some 200,000 clones, 89% occurring once; the ten biggest clones make up roughly 0.77%. As regards this clone: Other DNA sequences in this sample translate to the same CDR3.

The source of this sequence is a woman aged 18-29 years who had recovered from COVID-19. The sequenced material came from PBMCs or T cells enriched from blood (not recorded which).

The CDR3, as DNA: TGTGCCAGCAGCCCCAGCAGGTTCAGGAACGAGCAGTACTTC. Its protein is CASSPSRFRNEQYF. This chain links TRBV13 with TRBJ2-7; D remains unclear. Germline V CDR1 and CDR2: PRHDT, FYEKMQ (reference sequence). Trimming removed 5 bases from V and 5 bases from J, with 16 bases in between. The CDR3 has 14 residues.